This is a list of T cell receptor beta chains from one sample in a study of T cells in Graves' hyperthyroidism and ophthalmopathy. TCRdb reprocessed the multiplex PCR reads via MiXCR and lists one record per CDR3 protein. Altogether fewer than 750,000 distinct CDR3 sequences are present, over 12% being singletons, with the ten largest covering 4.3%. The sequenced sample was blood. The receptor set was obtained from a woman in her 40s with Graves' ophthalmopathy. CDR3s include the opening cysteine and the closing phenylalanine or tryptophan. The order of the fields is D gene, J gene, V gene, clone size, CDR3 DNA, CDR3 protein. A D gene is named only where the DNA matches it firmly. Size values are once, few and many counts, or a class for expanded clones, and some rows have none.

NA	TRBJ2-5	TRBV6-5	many	TGTGCCAGCACTATTACGAGAGGAGAGACCCAGTACTTC	CASTITRGETQYF
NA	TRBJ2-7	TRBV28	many	TGTGCCGGTGGTGACGGAGCCTCCTACGAGCAGTACTTC	CAGGDGASYEQYF
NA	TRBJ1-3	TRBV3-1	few	TGTGCCAGCAGTGCGGCCAGCTCTGGAAACACCATATATTTT	CASSAASSGNTIYF
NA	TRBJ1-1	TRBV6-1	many	TGTGCCAGCAAGGGGGTGGCGAACACTGAAGCTTTCTTT	CASKGVANTEAFF
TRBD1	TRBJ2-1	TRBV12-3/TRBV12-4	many	TGTGCCAGCAGCCGGAGGACAGGCTCCAATGAGCAGTTCTTC	CASSRRTGSNEQFF
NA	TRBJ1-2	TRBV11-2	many	TGTGCCAGCAGCTTAACCAGGGCGGTCCTGAGCTTC	CASSLTRAVLSF
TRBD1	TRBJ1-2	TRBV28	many	TGTGCCAGCAGTTTAGGAGGGGGCAATGGCTACACCTTC	CASSLGGGNGYTF
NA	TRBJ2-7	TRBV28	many	TGTGCCAGCAAACAACCAGGGAGAAGGGGCCCAACGACCTACGAGCAGTACTTC	CASKQPGRRGPTTYEQYF
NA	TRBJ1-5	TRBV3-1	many	TGTGCCAGCAGCCAGGGAATTCGGAATCAGCCCCAGCATTTT	CASSQGIRNQPQHF
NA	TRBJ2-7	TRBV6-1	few	TGTGCCAGCAGTGAAGTCCCAGACCAGGACGAGCAGTACTTC	CASSEVPDQDEQYF
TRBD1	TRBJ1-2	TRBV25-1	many	TGTGCCAGCAGTGACCCCAGGACAGGGGGCGGGTATGGCTACACCTTC	CASSDPRTGGGYGYTF
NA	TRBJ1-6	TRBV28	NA	TGTGCCAGCAGTTTATACAGGGATTCACCCCTCCACTTT	CASSLYRDSPLHF
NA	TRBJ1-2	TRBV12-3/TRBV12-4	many	TGTGCCAGCACCCCAACCCCGGACAGTATGGTTGGCTACACCTTC	CASTPTPDSMVGYTF
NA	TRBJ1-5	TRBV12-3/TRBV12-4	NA	TGTGCCAGCAGTTTACGTAGGGTCAATCAGCCCCAGCATTTT	CASSLRRVNQPQHF
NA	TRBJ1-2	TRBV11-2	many	TGTGCCAGCGGGCCCGATAACTATGGCTACACCTTC	CASGPDNYGYTF
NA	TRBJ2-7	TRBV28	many	TGTGCCAGCAGTAGCTTCAGCTCCTACGAGCAGTACTTC	CASSSFSSYEQYF
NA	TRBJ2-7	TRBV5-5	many	TGTGCCAGCAGCTTGGAGGATGACTACGAGCAGTACTTC	CASSLEDDYEQYF
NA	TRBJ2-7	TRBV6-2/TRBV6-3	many	TGTGCCAGCAGTTACTCGACGGACGGGTCCTACGAGCAGTACTTC	CASSYSTDGSYEQYF
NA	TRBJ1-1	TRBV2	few	TGTGCCAGCAGATACAGGGAGGGGAACACTGAAGCTTTCTTT	CASRYREGNTEAFF
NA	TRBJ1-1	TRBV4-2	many	TGTGCCAGCAGCCAAGTTACGGGTTTGCTCTTT	CASSQVTGLLF
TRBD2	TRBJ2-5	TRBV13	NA	TGTGCCAGCAGCTCAAGGACTAGCGGAACACATGAGACCCAGTACTTC	CASSSRTSGTHETQYF
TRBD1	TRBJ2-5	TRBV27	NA	TGTGCCAGCAGACGCAACGGGGGACAGGGGACCTCAGAGACCCAGTACTTC	CASRRNGGQGTSETQYF
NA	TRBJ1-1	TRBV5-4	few	TGTGCCAGCAGCTCTACGACGGAGAACACTGAAGCTTTCTTT	CASSSTTENTEAFF
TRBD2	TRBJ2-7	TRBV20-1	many	TGCAGTGCTAGCGGGAGCGGGAGGGCCTACGAGCAGTACTTC	CSASGSGRAYEQYF
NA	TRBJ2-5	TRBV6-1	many	TGTGCCAGCAGTGATCAGGCTTTGGGGGCTAGGAAGACCCAGTACTTC	CASSDQALGARKTQYF
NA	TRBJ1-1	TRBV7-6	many	TGTGCCAGCAGCTTATCGCGGGGTGGCGGGGGTACTGAAGCTTTCTTT	CASSLSRGGGGTEAFF
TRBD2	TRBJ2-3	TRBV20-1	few	TGCAGTGCTCCTCTAGCAGGACTAGGCCAAGATACGCAGTATTTT	CSAPLAGLGQDTQYF
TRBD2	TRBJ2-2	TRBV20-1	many	TGCAGTGCTAGAGATATTACTAGCGTGGCCGGGGAGCTGTTTTTT	CSARDITSVAGELFF
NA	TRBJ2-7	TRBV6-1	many	TGTGCCAGCAGTGAAGGTTGGGGATCCACCTACGAGCAGTACTTC	CASSEGWGSTYEQYF
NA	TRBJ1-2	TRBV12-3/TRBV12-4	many	TGTGCCAGCAGTTTGAACCCCTATGGCTACACCTTC	CASSLNPYGYTF
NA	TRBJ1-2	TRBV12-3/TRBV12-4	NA	TGTGCCAGCAGCCCCTGGATCTCAGACTATGGCTACACCTTC	CASSPWISDYGYTF
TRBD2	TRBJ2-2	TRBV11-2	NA	TGTGCCAGCAGCCCCGCGTTCGGGACTAGCGGGATCACCGGGGAGCTGTTTTTT	CASSPAFGTSGITGELFF
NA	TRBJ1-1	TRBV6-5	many	TGTGCCAGCAGTTACTCGGCCGTGAACACTGAAGCTTTCTTT	CASSYSAVNTEAFF
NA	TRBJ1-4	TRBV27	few	TGTGCCAGCAGTTTGCAAGAAAAACTGTTTTTT	CASSLQEKLFF
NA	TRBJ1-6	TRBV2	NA	TGTGCCAGCAGTGAAATGGGTCCACCACTCAATTCACCCCTCCACTTT	CASSEMGPPLNSPLHF
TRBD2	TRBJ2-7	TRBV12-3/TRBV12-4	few	TGTGCCAGCAGGGTAGCGGGAGTCATCCACGAGCAGTACTTC	CASRVAGVIHEQYF
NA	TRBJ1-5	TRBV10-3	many	TGTGCCATCAGTGAGTCGGGGACCTATCAGCCCCAGCATTTT	CAISESGTYQPQHF
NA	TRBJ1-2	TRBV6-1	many	TGTGCCAGCAGTGACCCTTCGCGGGGCGCGGAAGGCTACACCTTC	CASSDPSRGAEGYTF
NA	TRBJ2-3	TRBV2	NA	TGTGCCAAAGGAAGTCAGGGTATCGCAGATACGCAGTATTTT	CAKGSQGIADTQYF
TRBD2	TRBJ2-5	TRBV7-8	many	TGTGCCAGCAGCTTAGAAGGACTAGTGGAAGAGACCCAGTACTTC	CASSLEGLVEETQYF
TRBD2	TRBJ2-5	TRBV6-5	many	TGTGCCAGCAGTTTGTCCGGGACTAGCGGGGAGACCCAGTACTTC	CASSLSGTSGETQYF
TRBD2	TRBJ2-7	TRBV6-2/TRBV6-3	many	TGTGCCAGCAGGGGACTAGCCGAGCAGTACTTC	CASRGLAEQYF
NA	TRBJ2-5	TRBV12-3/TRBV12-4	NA	TGTGCCAGCAGTTTAGTAGTTGGCTGGGAGACCCAGTACTTC	CASSLVVGWETQYF
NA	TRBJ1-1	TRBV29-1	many	TGCAGCGTTGAAGAGTCCCTGAGGGACACTGAAGCTTTCTTT	CSVEESLRDTEAFF
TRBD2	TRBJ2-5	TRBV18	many	TGTGCCAGCTCACCGCTACTAGCGGAAGAGGGGACCCAGTACTTC	CASSPLLAEEGTQYF
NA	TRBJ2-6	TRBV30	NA	TGTGCCTGCTCAACGGGGAGGTCTGGGGCCAACGTCCTGACTTTC	CACSTGRSGANVLTF
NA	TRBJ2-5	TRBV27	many	TGTGCCAGCAGTTTATCGGTCGATGGTAGCAGGCGGGCTCGGGAGACCCAGTACTTC	CASSLSVDGSRRARETQYF
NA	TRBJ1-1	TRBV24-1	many	TGTGCCACCAGTGATGGGGGGCTGAACACTGAAGCTTTCTTT	CATSDGGLNTEAFF
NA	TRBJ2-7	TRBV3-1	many	TGTGCCAGCAGCCAAGATGGCGAGCAGTACTTC	CASSQDGEQYF
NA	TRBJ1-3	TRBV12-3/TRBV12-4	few	TGTGCCAGCGGCCGTAGCAGCTCGCCCACTGGAAACACCATATATTTT	CASGRSSSPTGNTIYF
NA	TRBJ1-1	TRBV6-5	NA	TGTGCCAGCAGTTCCCGCCGACAGTTTGGGCCTGAAGCTTTCTTT	CASSSRRQFGPEAFF
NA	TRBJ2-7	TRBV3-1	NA	TGTGCCAGCAGCTCCGGAGGGAGTACCTACGAGCAGTACTTC	CASSSGGSTYEQYF
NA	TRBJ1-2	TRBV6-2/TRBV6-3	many	TGTGCCAGCAGTTATCGGGGGATCTATGGCTACACCTTC	CASSYRGIYGYTF
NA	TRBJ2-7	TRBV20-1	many	TGCAGTGCTAGAGATTATAGTTACAGTTTTAACTACGAGCAGTACTTC	CSARDYSYSFNYEQYF
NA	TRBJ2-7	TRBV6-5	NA	TGTGCCAGCAGTTATACGGGGGAGTCCTACGAGCGGTACTTC	CASSYTGESYERYF
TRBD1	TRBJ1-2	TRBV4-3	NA	TGCGCCAGCAGCCTCACAGGGGGGATAGGGAATGGCTACACCTTC	CASSLTGGIGNGYTF
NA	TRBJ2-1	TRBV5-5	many	TGTGCCAGCAGCTTGGCGCCCCTCAATGAGCAGTTCTTC	CASSLAPLNEQFF
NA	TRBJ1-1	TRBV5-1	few	TGCGCCAGCAGCATACAGGGTAATGAAGCTTTCTTT	CASSIQGNEAFF
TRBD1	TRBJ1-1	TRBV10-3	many	TGTGCCATCAGTGACTACAAGACAGGGGATCGGGGAGACACTGAAGCTTTCTTT	CAISDYKTGDRGDTEAFF
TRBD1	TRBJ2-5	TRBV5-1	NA	TGCGCCAGCAGAGTCGGACAGGTCCAAGAGACCCAGTACTTC	CASRVGQVQETQYF